The 23 T cell receptor beta chains in this list originate from one sample, sequenced in a study of T cell repertoires in ileal Crohn's disease. Profiled with immunoSEQ multiplex PCR; TCRdb holds only in-frame clones, not every one. The profile shows about 12,000 clones, approximately 85% of them singletons. Time point: neoterminal ileum biopsy at postoperative endoscopy, about 6 months after surgery. Sequencing was performed on ileal tissue. The receptors stem from an adult with Crohn's disease.

In this sample, this clone turned up once. The chain is built from TRBV7-2 and TRBJ2-1; maybe TRBD2 (5 bases). CDR3 length equals 16 residues. V was shortened by 3 bases and J by 4 bases, with 16 bases between the two germline ends. Germline V gene data show CDR1 as SGHTA and CDR2 as FQGNSA. The CDR3 DNA reads as TGTGCCAGCAGCTTTAGGAATAGCGCCGGATACAATGAGCAGTTCTTC. Protein product: CASSFRNSAGYNEQFF.

V and J are TRBV4-1 and TRBJ2-5; TRBD1 might be the D (6 bases). The CDR3 runs 14 residues. CDR1 is MGHRA and CDR2 is YSYEKL in the germline V gene. V was trimmed by 3 bases and J by 5 bases, leaving 13 bases between them. CDR3: CASSHRRGSETQYF. As DNA, the CDR3 is TGCGCCAGCAGCCACCGCAGGGGATCGGAGACCCAGTACTTC.

This chain links TRBV7-9 with TRBJ1-2; D possibly corresponds to TRBD1 (5 bases). Per the germline V gene, CDR1 is SEHNR and CDR2 is FQNEAQ (reference sequence). The CDR3 has 15 residues. Trimming shortened V by 4 bases and J by 5 bases, and 17 bases separated the two germline ends. The CDR3 DNA is TGTGCCAGCAGCTCCAATTGGGGGGTATGGTATGGCTACACCTTC. Protein: CASSSNWGVWYGYTF.

This clone occurred once. The V and J genes are TRBV9 and TRBJ1-5; TRBD1 aligns across 10 bases. This CDR3 region has 15 residues. Germline V gene data show CDR1 as SGDLS and CDR2 as YYNGEE. Trimming took 4 bases from V and 6 from J; bases not matched to a gene: 7. The CDR3 sequence is CASSPGTGDTQPQHF. The CDR3 DNA reads as TGTGCCAGCAGCCCCGGGACAGGGGATACTCAGCCCCAGCATTTT.

The J gene is TRBJ2-5, the V gene TRBV5-1, with 7 bases that match TRBD1. J was trimmed by 5 bases and V by 2 bases; bases with no gene match: 9. The germline V gene has CDR1 SGHRS and CDR2 YFSETQ. CDR3 size: 15 residues. The CDR3 bases are TGCGCCAGCAGCTTAGGAACAGGGGATGTGGAGACCCAGTACTTC. Translation: CASSLGTGDVETQYF.

The sample holds a few counts of this clone. The chain employs TRBV6-5 and TRBJ2-7, with 8 bases matching TRBD1. Unmatched junction bases numbered 7, after V lost 0 bases and J lost 3 bases. The CDR3 contains 16 residues. Per germline, CDR1 MNHEY and CDR2 SVGAGI. The chain's CDR3 is CASSYSHTGGHYEQYF. The CDR3 DNA reads as TGTGCCAGCAGTTACTCCCACACAGGGGGACACTACGAGCAGTACTTC.

The rearrangement uses TRBV4-1 and TRBJ1-5, with D possibly matching TRBD1 (6 bases). Deletions cut 4 bases from V and 2 bases from J, with 12 bases between. This CDR3 region has 15 residues. From germline, CDR1 is MGHRA and CDR2 YSYEKL. This CDR3 is CASSRGPGGNQPQHF. The CDR3 DNA sequence: TGCGCCAGCAGCCGGGGGCCCGGGGGCAATCAGCCCCAGCATTTT.

J is TRBJ2-2 and V is TRBV6-4; TRBD2 matches 11 bases. J lost 3 bases, V lost 6 bases, and 0 bases had no gene match. This CDR3 is 14 amino acids long. The germline CDR1 and CDR2 sequences are MRHNA and SNTAGT. The CDR3 region has the DNA TGTGCCAGCAGACTAGCGGGAGACACCGGGGAGCTGTTTTTT. Its translation is CASRLAGDTGELFF.

The chain combines TRBV18 with TRBJ2-7, with 7 positions matching TRBD1. Germline CDR1 reads KGHSH; CDR2 reads LQKENI. The CDR3 contains 14 residues. Losses at the gene ends were 5 bases for V and 0 bases for J; bases not matched to a gene: 4. For the CDR3, the DNA is TGTGCCAGCTCAAAGGGACAGAGCTCCTACGAGCAGTACTTC. Amino acids: CASSKGQSSYEQYF. The entire variable domain, with the rest obtained from reference TRBV18 and TRBJ2-7, is as follows: NAGVMQNPRHLVRRRGQEARLRCSPMKGHSHVYWYRQLPEEGLKFMVYLQKENIIDESGMPKERFSAEFPKEGPSILRIQQVVRGDSAAYFCASSKGQSSYEQYFGPGTRLTVT.

The chain employs TRBV18 and TRBJ2-7; D unclear. CDR3 length: 13 amino acids. Germline-derived CDR1 and CDR2 are KGHSH and LQKENI. With 4 bases removed from V and 3 bases from J, the gap between germline ends came to 10 bases. The CDR3 region is CASSQANDYEQYF. The CDR3 region has the DNA TGTGCCAGCTCACAAGCCAACGACTACGAGCAGTACTTC.

The chain joins TRBV28 to TRBJ1-1; D is perhaps TRBD1 (6 bases). The V gene lost 1 base and the J gene lost 5 bases, with 8 bases spanning the gap. This CDR3 has 13 amino acids. Germline V lookup: CDR1 MDHEN, CDR2 SYDVKM. In DNA form, the CDR3 reads TGTGCCAGCAGTTTATTAGGGGGAACTGAAGCTTTCTTT. Its translation is CASSLLGGTEAFF.

The genes are TRBV18 and TRBJ2-5, with 10 bases aligning to TRBD2. This CDR3 has 14 amino acids. With V trimmed by 6 bases and J by 3 bases, 4 bases remained unmatched. Germline assignment: CDR1 KGHSH and CDR2 LQKENI. The CDR3 DNA reads TGTGCCAGCTCGTCTGGACTAGCGGAAGAGACCCAGTACTTC. This gives the protein CASSSGLAEETQYF.

V usage is TRBV30 and J usage is TRBJ2-1, with 15 positions matching TRBD2. The J segment lost 1 base and the V segment lost 1 base, leaving 8 bases of the junction unmatched. Germline CDR1 is GTSNPN and CDR2 is SVGIG (reference sequence). The CDR3 is 19 amino acids. CDR3 DNA: TGTGCCTGGAGTGGCTGGGGACTAGCGGGGGGCGGGTCCTACAATGAGCAGTTCTTC. It translates to CAWSGWGLAGGGSYNEQFF.

This chain links TRBV7-8 with TRBJ2-7; perhaps TRBD1 as D (6 bases). Germline-derived CDR1 and CDR2 are SGHVS and FQNEAQ. The CDR3 is 17 residues long. The ends were cut back, 5 bases at V and 2 bases at J, with 22 bases in the middle. The CDR3 spells CASSPNRDPTRTYEQYF. The CDR3 DNA is TGTGCCAGCAGCCCCAACAGGGACCCCACCCGAACCTACGAGCAGTACTTC.

The rearrangement uses TRBV29-1 and TRBJ1-4; no firm D call. Trimming took off 0 bases at V and 0 bases at J, with 5 bases between the two ends. The CDR3 is 14 amino acids. The germline gives CDR1 SQVTM, CDR2 ANQGSEA. The CDR3 region is CSVEDIATNEKLFF. CDR3 DNA: TGCAGCGTTGAAGATATTGCAACTAATGAAAAACTGTTTTTT.

The chain employs TRBV19 and TRBJ2-7, with D perhaps TRBD1 (7 bases). Trimming shortened V by 1 base and J by 2 bases, and 9 bases separated the two germline ends. The CDR3 totals 14 residues. Germline CDR1 and CDR2: LNHDA and SQIVND (reference sequence). CDR3 nucleotides: TGTGCCAGTAGTATAGCCAGGGGGGCCTACGAGCAGTACTTC. This translates into CASSIARGAYEQYF.

The chain is built from TRBV2 and TRBJ2-1, with 7 bases identical to TRBD2. The junction had 2 bases not matched to a gene; V was cut back by 1 base and J by 2 bases. Germline CDR1 reads SNHLY; CDR2 reads FYNNEI. CDR3 length equals 15 residues. This chain's CDR3 is CASSEDSGAYNEQFF. CDR3 nucleotide sequence: TGTGCCAGCAGTGAAGACAGCGGGGCCTACAATGAGCAGTTCTTC.

This chain joins TRBV27 and TRBJ1-3; D perhaps matches TRBD1 (6 bases). This CDR3 has 16 amino acids. Germline assignment: CDR1 MNHEY and CDR2 SMNVEV (reference sequence). Deletions cut 6 bases from V and 0 bases from J, with 15 bases between. Here the CDR3 reads CASSRGQRNSGNTIYF. The CDR3 DNA reads as TGTGCCAGCAGCCGTGGACAGAGGAACTCTGGAAACACCATATATTTT.

This clone occurred a few times. This chain connects TRBV28 to TRBJ1-5; D gene ambiguous. The length of the CDR3 is 12 residues. Trimming took off 2 bases at V and 5 bases at J, with 4 bases between the two ends. The germline V gene encodes CDR1 MDHEN and CDR2 SYDVKM. The CDR3 here is CASSLSDQPQHF. The DNA of the CDR3 is TGTGCCAGCAGTTTAAGCGATCAGCCCCAGCATTTT. The whole variable domain, filled in from reference TRBV28 and TRBJ1-5, reads DVKVTQSSRYLVKRTGEKVFLECVQDMDHENMFWYRQDPGLGLRLIYFSYDVKMKEKGDIPEGYSVSREKKERFSLILESASTNQTSMYLCASSLSDQPQHFGDGTRLSIL.

The rearrangement uses TRBV18 and TRBJ2-7, with 7 bases that match TRBD2. The V segment lost 3 bases and the J segment 3 bases; nucleotides outside the gene matches: 11. The CDR3 contains 16 residues. Germline loops: CDR1 KGHSH, CDR2 LQKENI. This CDR3 is CASSPYSPGLNYEQYF. The DNA of the CDR3 is TGTGCCAGCTCACCTTATTCGCCGGGACTAAACTACGAGCAGTACTTC.

The chain is built from TRBV6-5 and TRBJ2-7, with TRBD1 matching 11 bases. Unmatched junction bases numbered 2, after V lost 0 bases and J lost 4 bases. This CDR3 region has 15 residues. The V gene's germline CDR1 is MNHEY and CDR2 SVGAGI. In nucleotides, the CDR3 is TGTGCCAGCAGTTACTCTGGACAGGGGGCGTACGAGCAGTACTTC. It encodes CASSYSGQGAYEQYF.

J is TRBJ2-5 and V is TRBV7-3, with 11 bases aligning to TRBD2. The CDR3 totals 16 residues. Germline values: CDR1 SGHTA, CDR2 FQGTGA. Trimming removed 4 bases from V and 5 bases from J; junction bases left unmatched: 9. CDR3 DNA sequence: TGTGCCAGCAGCTACCAAATAGCGGGAGGGCGGGAGACCCAGTACTTC. As protein: CASSYQIAGGRETQYF.

This sequence joins TRBV4-2 and TRBJ2-7; no clear D gene. Trimming cost V 1 base and J 7 bases, with 20 bases left between them. The CDR3 runs to 16 residues. CDR1 is LGHNA, CDR2 YNFKEQ, per germline. CDR3 sequence: CASSQADSGSPGEQYF. In nucleotides, the CDR3 is TGTGCCAGCAGCCAAGCAGATTCGGGTTCTCCTGGGGAGCAGTACTTC.